These 28 T cell receptor beta chains originate from one sample sequenced in a study of blood T cell repertoires in COVID-19. Data came from immunoSEQ multiplex PCR; TCRdb stores just in-frame clones and leaves some out. Of over 150,000 clones listed, less than 90% are singletons. Material: peripheral blood. These receptors were collected from a man between 65 and 80 years old with active or convalescent COVID-19.

The chain has TRBV27 and TRBJ2-1, with 8 bases identical to TRBD1. The ends lost 6 bases at V and 8 bases at J; junction bases unmatched: 12. The CDR3 has 15 amino acids. CDR1 is MNHEY and CDR2 is SMNVEV in the germline V gene (reference sequence). The CDR3 sequence is CASRLRDRSTDEQFF. CDR3 nucleotides: TGTGCCAGCAGACTCCGGGACAGGTCTACCGATGAGCAGTTCTTC.

The V and J genes are TRBV30 and TRBJ1-2; D is undetermined. Germline V gene sequence: CDR1 GTSNPN, CDR2 SVGIG (reference sequence). Trimming stripped 0 bases from V and 6 bases from J, with 5 bases between. CDR3 length: 11 amino acids. The DNA for the CDR3 is TGTGCCTGGAGTGTCATCAATGGCTACACCTTC. Residues: CAWSVINGYTF.

The chain joins TRBV18 to TRBJ2-7, with 8 positions matching TRBD2. This CDR3 has 17 amino acids. Germline V gene sequence: CDR1 KGHSH, CDR2 LQKENI. With V trimmed by 1 base and J by 0 bases, 8 bases remained unmatched. Here the CDR3 DNA reads TGTGCCAGCTCACCACGGGGTACTAGCGGAAGCTCCTACGAGCAGTACTTC. It specifies CASSPRGTSGSSYEQYF.

V is TRBV5-1 and J is TRBJ2-2; D is ambiguous. The germline V gene encodes CDR1 SGHRS and CDR2 YFSETQ. CDR3 length: 15 residues. Trimming pared 0 bases from V and 4 bases from J, leaving 10 bases between. The CDR3 reads CASSLGSPSTGELFF. The DNA of the CDR3 is TGCGCCAGCAGCTTGGGGAGCCCAAGCACCGGGGAGCTGTTTTTT.

V is TRBV6-6 and J is TRBJ2-1, with a weak D call TRBD2 (6 bases). The CDR3 has 15 residues. CDR1 is MNHNY, CDR2 SVGAGI, per germline (reference sequence). V was pared by 6 bases and J by 5 bases, with 17 bases between. CDR3: CASSPGTLLNNEQFF. CDR3 DNA sequence: TGTGCCAGCAGCCCCGGGACTTTACTCAACAATGAGCAGTTCTTC.

V and J are TRBV2 and TRBJ1-4; D might be TRBD1 (5 bases). This CDR3 region has 14 residues. Germline CDR1 reads SNHLY; CDR2 reads FYNNEI. V was trimmed by 7 bases and J by 4 bases, leaving 13 bases between them. As DNA, the CDR3 is TGTGCCAGCAAAGACAGAACGGGTAATGAAAAACTGTTTTTT. Residues: CASKDRTGNEKLFF.

The chain couples TRBV4-3 to TRBJ2-1; no clear D. The V gene's germline CDR1 is LGHNA and CDR2 YSLEER. V was cut by 0 bases and J by 4 bases, with 19 bases left in between. This CDR3 has 18 residues. The DNA for the CDR3 is TGCGCCAGCAGCCAAGACGGCACAACCAACGGCGGATACAATGAGCAGTTCTTC. As protein: CASSQDGTTNGGYNEQFF.

The chain combines TRBV18 with TRBJ1-2; 7 nucleotides align to TRBD1. The V and J ends lost 1 base and 1 base, in that order; junction bases with no gene match: 9. Germline V gene data show CDR1 as KGHSH and CDR2 as LQKENI. This CDR3 contains 17 residues. CDR3: CASSPRVGDRINYGYTF. The CDR3 bases are TGTGCCAGCTCACCACGGGTCGGGGACAGAATTAACTATGGCTACACCTTC.

The rearrangement joins TRBV3-1 (or the pseudogene TRBV3-2) to TRBJ1-1, with D unresolved. The CDR3 runs to 15 residues. CDR1 and CDR2 (germline): LGHDT, YNNKEL (reference sequence). The ends were cut back, 3 bases at V and 1 base at J, with 12 bases in the middle. CDR3 DNA: TGTGCCAGCAGCCATAGACAAAGCCCGAACACTGAAGCTTTCTTT. This translates into CASSHRQSPNTEAFF.

The chain is built from TRBV7-2 and TRBJ2-7; D gene uncertain. The CDR3 sequence is 16 residues long. Deletions cut 3 bases from V and 0 bases from J, with 15 bases between. CDR1 SGHTA and CDR2 FQGNSA come from the germline V gene. CDR3 sequence reads: CASSFQSLSSSYEQYF. The CDR3 bases are TGTGCCAGCAGCTTCCAGTCCTTATCCTCCTCCTACGAGCAGTACTTC.

The chain carries TRBV30 and TRBJ1-1; 9 positions match TRBD1. The junction had 7 bases not matched to a gene; V was cut back by 1 base and J by 1 base. The CDR3 covers 16 residues. Germline V gives CDR1 GTSNPN, CDR2 SVGIG (reference sequence). The DNA of the CDR3 is TGTGCCTGGAGTGCCTCATTGGACAGGGGGAACACTGAAGCTTTCTTT. It codes for CAWSASLDRGNTEAFF.

Only a few counts were recorded for this clone. The V call is TRBV6-2 or TRBV6-3, the J call TRBJ2-1, with TRBD2 matching 10 bases. With 4 bases clipped from V and 10 bases from J, the junction kept 10 bases outside the gene matches. CDR3 length: 15 residues. CDR1 and CDR2 (germline): MNHEY, SVGEGT. The CDR3 loop reads CASSFTSGALGEQFF. CDR3 in DNA: TGTGCCAGCAGTTTTACTAGCGGGGCCCTTGGGGAGCAGTTCTTC.

The chain uses TRBV6-1 and TRBJ2-7; 10 nucleotides agree with TRBD2. This CDR3 is 17 amino acids long. After removal of 1 base from V and 5 bases from J, the junction contained 11 bases not matched to a gene. Germline values: CDR1 MNHNS, CDR2 SASEGT. The CDR3 DNA sequence: TGTGCCAGCAGTGAAGGCATTTCTAGCGGGGGTGTCGACGAGCAGTACTTC. Its protein product is CASSEGISSGGVDEQYF.

CDR3 in DNA: TGTGCCAGCAGACTAAGGTGGGGCCTATGGGACACTGAAGCTTTCTTT. Translation gives CASRLRWGLWDTEAFF. The V call is TRBV27, the J call TRBJ1-1; tentatively, D is TRBD1 (5 bases). The CDR3 extends over 16 amino acids. The V gene lost 6 bases and the J gene lost 3 bases, with 20 bases spanning the gap. Germline V gene sequence: CDR1 MNHEY, CDR2 SMNVEV (reference sequence).

This chain links TRBV10-3 with TRBJ2-7, with D tentatively TRBD2 (5 bases). The CDR3 runs 14 residues. Germline V gene sequence: CDR1 ENHRY, CDR2 SYGVKD. Deletions cut 0 bases from V and 3 bases from J, with 9 bases between. The CDR3 is CAISESPGIYEQYF. CDR3 sequence (DNA): TGTGCCATCAGTGAGTCGCCCGGGATCTACGAGCAGTACTTC.

The sample holds a few counts of this clone. The chain joins TRBV7-2 to TRBJ2-7; D may be TRBD1 (6 bases). The CDR3 sequence is 13 residues long. Germline-derived CDR1 and CDR2 are SGHTA and FQGNSA. Deletions cut 7 bases from V and 3 bases from J, with 13 bases between. The CDR3 here is CASTTRQDYEQYF. DNA of the CDR3: TGTGCCAGCACCACTCGACAGGACTACGAGCAGTACTTC.

The V call is TRBV24-1, the J call TRBJ2-1; 7 bases map to TRBD1. With 3 bases clipped from V and 2 bases from J, the junction kept 12 bases outside the gene matches. From germline, CDR1 is KGHDR and CDR2 SFDVKD. The CDR3 sequence is 18 residues long. Here the CDR3 reads CATSDPSTGTETYNEQFF. The DNA for the CDR3 is TGTGCCACCAGTGATCCTTCCACCGGGACAGAAACCTACAATGAGCAGTTCTTC.

This clone was detected many times. The chain has TRBV28 and TRBJ2-7; no clear D gene. CDR1 and CDR2 from the germline V gene are MDHEN and SYDVKM. V was pared by 3 bases and J by 4 bases, with 13 bases between. The length of the CDR3 is 14 residues. The DNA for the CDR3 is TGTGCCAGCAGTTTTGCGGTAAACACTTACGAGCAGTACTTC. Encoded protein: CASSFAVNTYEQYF.

This clone was seen more than once but under ten times. The chain joins TRBV7-3 to TRBJ2-1, with TRBD2 matching over 11 bases. CDR1 and CDR2 from the germline V gene are SGHTA and FQGTGA. V was clipped by 6 bases and J by 4 bases; unmatched bases: 5. CDR3 size: 15 residues. The CDR3 loop reads CASSWGLAEYNEQFF. In DNA, the CDR3 is TGTGCCAGCAGTTGGGGACTAGCGGAATACAATGAGCAGTTCTTC.

V usage is TRBV4-3 and J usage is TRBJ1-2; D unresolved. Germline CDR1 and CDR2: LGHNA and YSLEER. This CDR3 spans 12 amino acids. V gave up 4 bases and J gave up 8 bases, with 11 bases separating them. Here the CDR3 DNA reads TGCGCCAGCAGCCCCCGGACTGGCGGCTACACCTTC. The encoded protein is CASSPRTGGYTF.

This rearrangement joins TRBV28 to TRBJ2-7; D may be TRBD2 (6 bases). This CDR3 is built from 13 residues. V was shortened by 5 bases and J by 3 bases, with 11 bases between the two germline ends. Per the germline V gene, CDR1 is MDHEN and CDR2 is SYDVKM. The CDR3 protein is CASSPLGSYEQYF. The CDR3 DNA is TGTGCCAGCAGTCCCCTCGGGAGCTACGAGCAGTACTTC.

The chain uses TRBV5-5 and TRBJ1-5; 7 nucleotides line up with TRBD1. V was clipped by 4 bases and J by 1 base; unmatched bases: 5. Germline values: CDR1 SGHKS, CDR2 YYEKEE (reference sequence). This CDR3 contains 15 residues. This chain's CDR3 is CASSETGLSNQPQHF. The CDR3, as DNA: TGTGCCAGCAGCGAGACAGGGTTGAGCAATCAGCCCCAGCATTTT. The whole variable domain, remainder taken from reference TRBV5-5 and TRBJ1-5, is DAGVTQSPTHLIKTRGQQVTLRCSPISGHKSVSWYQQVLGQGPQFIFQYYEKEERGRGNFPDRFSARQFPNYSSELNVNALLLGDSALYLCASSETGLSNQPQHFGDGTRLSIL.

CDR3 in DNA: TGTGCCAGCAGTTCCCTCCTAGCTCCTGAGCAGTTCTTC. Encoded protein: CASSSLLAPEQFF. This chain links TRBV7-8 with TRBJ2-1; tentative D call: TRBD2 (5 bases). The CDR3 extends over 13 amino acids. V lost 6 bases and J 9 bases, leaving 15 bases between the germline ends. The germline CDR1 and CDR2 sequences are SGHVS and FQNEAQ.

V gene TRBV29-1 combines with J gene TRBJ2-1; 7 nucleotides line up with TRBD2. The germline gives CDR1 SQVTM, CDR2 ANQGSEA. V dropped 4 bases and J dropped 8; count of bases not matched to a gene: 14. This CDR3 comprises 15 residues. The CDR3 region is CSVAATGGPRDEQFF. Written as DNA, the CDR3 is TGCAGCGTTGCCGCAACGGGAGGCCCTAGGGATGAGCAGTTCTTC.

The chain combines TRBV11-2 with TRBJ1-4; TRBD1 aligns across 9 bases. CDR1 SGHAT and CDR2 FQNNGV come from the germline V gene. V dropped 6 bases and J dropped 4; count of bases not matched to a gene: 6. The CDR3 consists of 15 residues. CDR3 DNA: TGTGCCAGCAGACGTACGGGACAGGGTAATGAAAAACTGTTTTTT. Translation: CASRRTGQGNEKLFF.

This CDR3 is CASSLGQAHEAFF. CDR3 DNA sequence: TGCGCCAGCAGCTTGGGACAGGCACATGAAGCTTTCTTT. The genes are TRBV5-1 and TRBJ1-1; maybe TRBD1 (6 bases). The CDR3 sequence is 13 residues long. V lost 0 bases and J lost 7, with 10 bases in between. Germline V gives CDR1 SGHRS, CDR2 YFSETQ.

This clone was seen only a few times. V usage is TRBV7-8 and J usage is TRBJ1-2, with unresolved D. The CDR3 is made up of 14 amino acids. Germline V CDR1 and CDR2: SGHVS, FQNEAQ. The germline V and J ends were trimmed by 5 bases and 3 bases, with 13 bases remaining between them. The CDR3 spells CASSPLPLDYGYTF. DNA for the CDR3: TGTGCCAGCAGCCCGCTCCCGTTAGACTATGGCTACACCTTC.

The sample holds a few counts of this clone. The chain recombines TRBV6-6 with TRBJ1-2, with 8 bases lining up with TRBD1. CDR3 size: 13 residues. The J segment lost 4 bases and the V segment lost 6 bases, leaving 4 bases of the junction unmatched. From germline, CDR1 is MNHNY and CDR2 SVGAGI (reference sequence). For the CDR3, the DNA is TGTGCCAGCAGCCACGACAGGGGCTATGGCTACACCTTC. This encodes CASSHDRGYGYTF.